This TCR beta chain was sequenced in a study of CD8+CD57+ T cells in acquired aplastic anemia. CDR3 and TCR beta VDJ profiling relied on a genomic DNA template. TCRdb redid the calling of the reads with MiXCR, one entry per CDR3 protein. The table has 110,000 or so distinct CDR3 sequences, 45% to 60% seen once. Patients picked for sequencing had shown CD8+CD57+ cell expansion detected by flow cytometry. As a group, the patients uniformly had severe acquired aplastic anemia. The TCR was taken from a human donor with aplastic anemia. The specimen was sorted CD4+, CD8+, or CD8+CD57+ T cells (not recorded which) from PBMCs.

CDR3 bases: TGTGCCATCAGCTCCATACAGGGGGCAGATGGCTACACCTTC. This sequence encodes CAISSIQGADGYTF. V and J are TRBV10-3 and TRBJ1-2, with 9 bases matching TRBD1. With V trimmed by 6 bases and J by 6 bases, 8 bases remained unmatched. CDR1 is ENHRY, CDR2 SYGVKD, per germline. The CDR3 runs 14 residues.